This T cell receptor beta chain was observed in a study of monozygotic twins with inflammatory bowel disease. TCRdb reanalyzed the 5' RACE reads and collapses them to one entry per CDR3 protein, without DNA. The sample has tens of thousands of distinct CDR3 sequences, and its top ten clones hold about 5%. The length of the CDR3 is 15 residues. CDR1 LNHDA and CDR2 SQIVND come from the germline V gene (reference sequence). Worth noting for this clonotype: Its antigen is as yet unknown.

Findings and limits, study-wide: Those with IBD had lower TCRbeta diversity (inverse Simpson) than their healthy co-twins did. Fewer clonotypes were shared with others by IBD patients than by healthy twins, especially with disease activity.

The sequencing input was blood. The rearrangement links TRBV19 to TRBJ1-5; lacking DNA, the TRBD1 call made by TCRdb goes unchecked. The sequence was obtained from a human donor with ulcerative colitis or Crohn's disease, or a healthy co-twin of an affected twin (not recorded which). The CDR3 sequence: CASSIGGQGNQPQHF.